This entry is about one T cell receptor beta chain. The antigen this receptor binds is unknown. Per-base qualities were not stored, and no clone one base away is much larger. The CDR3 starts with the cysteine, ends with the phenylalanine, and has 16 residues. This entry keeps only the CDR3 DNA: 48 bases, framed from base 1. Trimming takes 6 bases from V and 0 bases from J, and the germline ends sit 18 bases apart. For CDR1 and CDR2, the germline V gene lists MGHRA and YSYEKL. This specimen comes from a study of shared clonotypes between healthy human individuals (dated by TCRdb to the early 2020s). Regarding the complete study: The cohort comprised a couple of women and a few men aged 18 to 49 years. For each donor, CD4 naive and CD4 memory were each given three plates, CD8 naive was given two plates, and CD8 memory was given one plate. The study deeply sequenced blood TCR repertoires of about 5 healthy adults to estimate repertoire size and the extent of clonotype sharing between individuals. To increase sequencing depth and limit assay-specific biases, TCR repertoire library preparation and sequencing were carried out by different laboratories using diverse techniques. Between about 0.85 and 8.9 billion PBMCs per donor were obtained by leukapheresis. What the study reported, not specific to this receptor: Even with the large sequencing depth, rarefaction of the sorted-subset datasets indicated that sequencing was incomplete. Sampling was restricted to blood, and TCR repertoires in tissue are likely to differ from TCR repertoires in blood. Clonotypes shared by all four sorted-subset donors showed higher generation probabilities than non-shared clonotypes. Pairwise subsampling led to the expectation that sequencing depth would affect the degree of clonotype sharing among donors. Naive subsets generally had larger estimated clonotype richness than memory subsets did. Across a handful of donors, around 5.4% of naive CD4, approximately 4% of naive CD8, roughly 2.2% of memory CD4, and approximately 0.4% of memory CD8 clonotypes were shared. The genetic and exposure-history diversity represented was limited by the small number of donors.

TCR CDR3 regions were amplified from genomic DNA by multiplex PCR using the deep immunoSEQ assay. Extracted genomic DNA from each cell subset was distributed evenly across all wells of several immunoSEQ 96-well plates, and each plate was treated as a replicate. For sorted subsets, around 200 ng genomic DNA, equal to some 28,000 T cell genomes, was loaded into each replicate PCR. Purified libraries were quantified with a Qubit 3.0 fluorometer, sized on a Bioanalyzer 2100, and re-quantified with the KAPA Library Quantification kit. Every immunoSEQ 96-well plate was sequenced on a separate single-read 150-cycle Illumina NextSeq 550 flow cell. As for the authors' bioinformatics: The immunoSEQ output contained only junctional sequences without quality scores, so filtering could not match that applied to full-length reads. Sequences were annotated with PyIR, a Python wrapper for IgBLAST v1.9, using IMGT germline references to assign V/J genes and CDR3. Reads were removed for weak V/J assignments (E-value above 1e-6), missing CDR3, stop codons, out-of-frame junctions, or ambiguous translated residues. A V3J clonotype was defined by an identical inferred V gene, J gene, and CDR3 amino acid sequence. Percentage overlap between repertoires was calculated by dividing the number of shared unique clonotypes by the size of the smaller repertoire. RTK rarefaction, the Chao1 estimator, and Recon v2.1 estimates of unobserved clonotypes were used to assess repertoire richness. For all TCRbeta clonotypes obtained by the gDNA method from a handful of donors, generation probabilities were computed with OLGA. TCRdb re-hosts the immuneACCESS table, in-frame sequences only. Its copies lack some clones; in the studies checked, an unresolved V gene accounts for under half of them, and the cause for the rest is not known. V and J calls and clone size are as listed in that table; D and trimming were resolved from the DNA. For this sample the table gives about 580,000 clones, of which 95% to 98% were detected only once. The ten largest clonotypes hold roughly 0.29% of the sample.

CD8 naive samples were obtained by positive selection for CCR7 among CD45RO-negative cells, yielding a CD45RA+CCR7+ population from which TemRA cells were excluded. Donors were healthy HIV-negative adults with no recently reported acute infections or vaccinations. Only Caucasian adults living in Nashville, Tennessee, USA were represented among the donors. After blood collection by leukapheresis, PBMCs were isolated using Ficoll-Histopaque density gradient centrifugation and then cryopreserved in the vapor phase of liquid nitrogen. Analytical flow cytometry was used to check the purity and quantity of every magnetically sorted T cell population. Genomic DNA was isolated from every sorted fraction and measured by UV absorbance on a Nanodrop 2000c.

The chain is assembled from TRBV4-1 and TRBJ2-7, with the D gene too uncertain to name. The receptor was derived from a man between 25 and 39 years old in good health. Sequencing was performed on naive CD8+ T cells sorted from blood. The cell subset or site label of this sample denotes: CD45RA+CCR7+. The DNA reads as follows: TGCGCCAGCAGTCCGGCACTGGCAAGTCGCTCCTACGAGCAGTACTTC. Its translation is CASSPALASRSYEQYF.